Listed below are T cell receptor beta chains from one sample, sequenced in a study of regulatory T cells in long-lasting Graves disease. TCRdb reprocessed the multiplex PCR reads with MiXCR, giving one entry per CDR3 protein. The table includes around 420,000 distinct CDR3 sequences, roughly 16% detected once. Sequencing was performed on peripheral blood mononuclear cells (PBMCs), taken at new diagnosis, from a patient treated with antithyroid drugs. Receptor source: a female donor with Graves disease. Both conserved end residues are part of each CDR3. D genes are given only for firm matches. The listing skips clone size in some rows; elsewhere it reads once, few, many or a size class.

j_call clone_size d_call v_call cdr3_aa cdr3_nt
TRBJ1-3 many - TRBV28 CASTPGTIGYTIYF TGTGCCAGCACCCCCGGGACAATTGGTTACACCATATATTTT
TRBJ1-2 many - TRBV20-1 CSARGAKGGEGYTF TGCAGTGCTAGAGGTGCTAAGGGGGGCGAAGGCTACACCTTC
TRBJ1-2 - - TRBV20-1 CSARDGRGYTF TGCAGTGCTAGAGATGGACGTGGCTACACCTTC
TRBJ1-4 many - TRBV27 CASSQTSPQRPNEKLFF TGTGCCAGCAGTCAAACCTCCCCCCAGAGGCCTAATGAAAAACTGTTTTTT
TRBJ2-2 many - TRBV24-1 CATSDLAGRSNTGELFF TGTGCCACCAGTGATTTGGCCGGACGTTCGAACACCGGGGAGCTGTTTTTT
TRBJ2-7 many - TRBV29-1 CSVETGSEQYF TGCAGCGTTGAAACAGGGAGCGAGCAGTACTTC
TRBJ1-1 many TRBD1 TRBV9 CASDRGDTEAFF TGTGCCTCGGACAGGGGGGACACTGAAGCTTTCTTT
TRBJ1-6 few - TRBV5-1 CASSPDGEYSPLHF TGCGCCAGCAGCCCGGATGGGGAATATTCACCCCTCCACTTT
TRBJ2-5 many - TRBV28 CASRSGVSETQYF TGTGCCAGCCGCTCCGGGGTATCAGAGACCCAGTACTTC
TRBJ2-4 - TRBD2 TRBV10-2 CASSLAGIFRNIQYF TGCGCCAGCAGTTTAGCGGGGATATTTAGAAACATTCAGTACTTC
TRBJ2-7 many TRBD2 TRBV27 CASSLGLAGVEVDEQYF TGTGCCAGCAGTTTAGGCCTAGCGGGAGTTGAGGTGGACGAGCAGTACTTC
TRBJ1-1 many TRBD1 TRBV19 CASSPRPDRENTEAFF TGTGCCAGTAGTCCCCGCCCGGACAGGGAGAACACTGAAGCTTTCTTT
TRBJ2-5 few - TRBV4-1 CASSQTRTNRGETQYF TGCGCCAGCAGCCAAACAAGGACAAACCGAGGGGAGACCCAGTACTTC
TRBJ2-7 many - TRBV10-2 CASRSGGRNLYEQYF TGCGCCAGCAGATCTGGGGGCAGGAACCTCTACGAGCAGTACTTC
TRBJ2-2 many TRBD1 TRBV12-3/TRBV12-4 CASTIQGTGELFF TGTGCCAGCACCATACAGGGGACCGGGGAGCTGTTTTTT
TRBJ2-1 many - TRBV20-1 CSARGARIINEQFF TGCAGTGCTAGAGGGGCAAGAATTATCAATGAGCAGTTCTTC
TRBJ1-4 many TRBD1 TRBV12-3/TRBV12-4 CASSRPRTGPTNEKLFF TGTGCCAGCAGTCGGCCTCGGACAGGCCCAACTAATGAAAAACTGTTTTTT
TRBJ1-6 many TRBD1 TRBV2 CASSGQGWSTNSPLHF TGTGCCAGCAGTGGACAGGGTTGGTCGACTAATTCACCCCTCCACTTT
TRBJ2-3 - - TRBV28 CASSHPSWEVTDTQYF TGTGCCAGCAGTCACCCCAGTTGGGAGGTCACAGATACGCAGTATTTT
TRBJ1-1 - - TRBV29-1 CSVETFQGRVTSEAFF TGCAGCGTTGAAACGTTTCAGGGGCGAGTTACTTCTGAAGCTTTCTTT
TRBJ1-1 - - TRBV29-1 CSVVITEAFF TGCAGCGTAGTCATAACTGAAGCTTTCTTT
TRBJ2-7 few - TRBV30 CAWRDGETYEQYF TGTGCCTGGAGGGATGGGGAAACCTACGAGCAGTACTTC
TRBJ2-4 many - TRBV5-1 CASSSITGAGNIQYF TGCGCCAGCAGCTCGATCACGGGGGCTGGAAACATTCAGTACTTC
TRBJ2-2 many - TRBV6-2/TRBV6-3 CASSYGDPSGELFF TGTGCCAGCAGTTACGGGGACCCGAGCGGGGAGCTGTTTTTT
TRBJ2-5 many - TRBV13 CASSLGDGSRETQYF TGTGCCAGCAGCTTAGGCGACGGATCGAGGGAGACCCAGTACTTC
TRBJ1-5 many TRBD1 TRBV28 CASQGDQPQHF TGTGCCAGCCAGGGGGATCAGCCCCAGCATTTT
TRBJ2-1 - TRBD2 TRBV7-2 CASSLGGLAGYNEQFF TGTGCCAGCAGCTTAGGCGGACTAGCGGGGTACAATGAGCAGTTCTTC
TRBJ1-1 many TRBD1 TRBV7-9 CASSSNTGGLTEAFF TGTGCCAGCAGCTCTAATACAGGGGGGTTAACTGAAGCTTTCTTT
TRBJ2-5 many - TRBV12-3/TRBV12-4 CASSLQETQYF TGTGCCAGCAGCTTACAAGAGACCCAGTACTTC
TRBJ2-1 few TRBD2 TRBV10-3 CAISESTMGLAGVGEQFF TGTGCCATCAGTGAATCAACTATGGGACTAGCGGGAGTTGGTGAGCAGTTCTTC
TRBJ1-2 few - TRBV4-1 CASLGWRPSYGYTF TGCGCCAGCCTAGGCTGGCGGCCATCCTATGGCTACACCTTC
TRBJ2-3 many - TRBV20-1 CSARDRGGGTDTQYF TGCAGTGCTAGAGATCGCGGCGGGGGCACAGATACGCAGTATTTT
TRBJ2-7 - TRBD1 TRBV18 CASSLDRGNHEQYF TGTGCCAGCTCACTTGACAGGGGCAACCACGAGCAGTACTTC
TRBJ2-3 many - TRBV20-1 CSARVPQGAGLSTDTQYF TGCAGTGCTAGAGTTCCCCAAGGGGCAGGCCTTAGCACAGATACGCAGTATTTT
TRBJ1-2 - - TRBV20-1 CSGGFGYTF TGCAGTGGAGGATTTGGCTACACCTTC
TRBJ2-1 few - TRBV7-9 CASSLKVRSMGYPAEQFF TGTGCCAGCAGCTTAAAGGTCCGATCCATGGGCTACCCCGCCGAGCAGTTCTTC
TRBJ1-2 - TRBD1 TRBV20-1 CSASDWTGGGYTF TGCAGTGCTAGCGACTGGACAGGGGGGGGCTACACCTTC
TRBJ1-1 many TRBD1 TRBV28 CASIRQGIEAFF TGTGCCAGCATCCGACAGGGGATTGAAGCTTTCTTT
TRBJ2-2 many - TRBV11-1 CASTREEGGELFF TGTGCCAGCACCAGGGAGGAAGGCGGGGAGCTGTTTTTT
TRBJ2-1 many TRBD2 TRBV11-1 CASSLLVAGDYNEQFF TGTGCCAGCAGCTTACTAGTAGCGGGGGATTACAATGAGCAGTTCTTC
TRBJ1-2 - - TRBV2 CASRWTDNYGYTF TGTGCCAGCAGGTGGACAGATAACTATGGCTACACCTTC
TRBJ1-5 many - TRBV7-9 CASSPDSDWGNQPQHF TGTGCCAGCAGCCCCGACAGCGATTGGGGCAATCAGCCCCAGCATTTT
TRBJ2-2 many - TRBV12-3/TRBV12-4 CASSYLGGNTGELFF TGTGCCAGCAGCTACCTCGGGGGGAACACCGGGGAGCTGTTTTTT
TRBJ2-5 few - TRBV13 CASSLMSGLDEETQYF TGTGCCAGCAGCTTAATGTCCGGACTGGACGAAGAGACCCAGTACTTC
TRBJ2-3 many - TRBV12-5 CASALDLYTQYF TGTGCTAGTGCTCTCGACCTATATACGCAGTATTTT
TRBJ1-2 - TRBD1 TRBV19 CASSIPGGQGPPFYGYTF TGTGCCAGTAGTATCCCCGGGGGACAGGGGCCACCTTTCTATGGCTACACCTTC
TRBJ2-1 many - TRBV27 CATHPGSELNQQFF TGTGCCACCCACCCAGGGAGCGAGTTGAATCAGCAGTTCTTC
TRBJ2-4 many - TRBV20-1 CSALGLAKNIQYF TGCAGTGCCCTGGGGCTAGCCAAAAACATTCAGTACTTC
TRBJ2-1 many - TRBV19 CASSIERLDEQFF TGTGCCAGTAGTATAGAGAGGTTGGATGAGCAGTTCTTC
TRBJ2-6 many - TRBV2 CASSELDSYSGANVLTF TGTGCCAGCAGTGAGTTAGACAGTTACTCTGGGGCCAACGTCCTGACTTTC
TRBJ2-7 many - TRBV30 CAWSVGGTYEQYF TGTGCCTGGAGTGTAGGCGGCACCTACGAGCAGTACTTC
TRBJ2-7 many - TRBV18 CASSPSSESYEQYF TGTGCCAGCTCACCTTCAAGCGAGAGCTACGAGCAGTACTTC
TRBJ2-7 many - TRBV28 CASSTRRGHSYEQYF TGTGCCAGCAGTACCAGGCGGGGGCACTCCTACGAGCAGTACTTC
TRBJ2-1 few - TRBV4-3 CASSQDRGDNEQFF TGCGCCAGCAGCCAAGATCGGGGAGACAATGAGCAGTTCTTC
TRBJ1-5 many - TRBV5-1 CASSLVGGDQPQHF TGCGCCAGCAGCTTGGTCGGGGGAGATCAGCCCCAGCATTTT
TRBJ2-2 few - TRBV4-3 CASSQGPRNPTGELFF TGCGCCAGCAGCCAAGGTCCCCGGAACCCCACCGGGGAGCTGTTTTTT
TRBJ2-5 - - TRBV28 CASHRWGETQYF TGTGCCAGTCACAGGTGGGGGGAGACCCAGTACTTC
TRBJ2-7 few - TRBV9 CASSVGLEPTYEQYF TGTGCCAGCAGCGTAGGACTAGAGCCTACCTACGAGCAGTACTTC
TRBJ2-5 - - TRBV10-2 CASSELETQYF TGCGCCAGCAGTGAGTTGGAGACCCAGTACTTC